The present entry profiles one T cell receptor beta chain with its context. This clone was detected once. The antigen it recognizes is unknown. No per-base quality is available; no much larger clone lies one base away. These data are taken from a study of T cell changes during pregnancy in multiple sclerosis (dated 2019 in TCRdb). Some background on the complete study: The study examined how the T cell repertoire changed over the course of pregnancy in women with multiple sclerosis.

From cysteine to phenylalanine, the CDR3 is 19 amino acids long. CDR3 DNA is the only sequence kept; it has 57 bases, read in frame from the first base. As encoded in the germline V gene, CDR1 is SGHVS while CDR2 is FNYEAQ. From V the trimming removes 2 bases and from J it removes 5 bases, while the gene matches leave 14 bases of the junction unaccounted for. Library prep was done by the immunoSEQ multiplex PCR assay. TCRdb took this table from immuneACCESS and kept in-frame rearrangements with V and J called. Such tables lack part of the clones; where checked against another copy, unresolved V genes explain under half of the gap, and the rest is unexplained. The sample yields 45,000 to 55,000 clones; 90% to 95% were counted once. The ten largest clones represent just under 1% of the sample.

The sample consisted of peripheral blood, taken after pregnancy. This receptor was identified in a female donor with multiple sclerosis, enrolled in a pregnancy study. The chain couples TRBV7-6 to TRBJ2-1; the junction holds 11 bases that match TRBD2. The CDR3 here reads CASSLRISLTSGGNNEQFF. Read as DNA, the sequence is TGTGCCAGCAGCTTAAGAATATCGTTAACTAGCGGGGGAAACAATGAGCAGTTCTTC.